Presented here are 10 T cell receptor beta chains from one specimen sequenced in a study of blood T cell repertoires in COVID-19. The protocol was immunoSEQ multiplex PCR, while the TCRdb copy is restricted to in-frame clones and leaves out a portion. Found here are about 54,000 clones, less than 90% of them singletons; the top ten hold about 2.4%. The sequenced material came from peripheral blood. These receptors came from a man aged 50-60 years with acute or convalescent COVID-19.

The CDR3 protein is CAWSEGFGYTF. The CDR3 DNA follows: TGTGCCTGGAGCGAGGGTTTCGGCTACACCTTC. The rearrangement joins TRBV30 to TRBJ1-2; D remains ambiguous. The V end lost 3 bases, the J end lost 8 bases, and 10 bases lay between the germline ends. Germline-derived CDR1 and CDR2 are GTSNPN and SVGIG (reference sequence). The CDR3 is 11 residues long.

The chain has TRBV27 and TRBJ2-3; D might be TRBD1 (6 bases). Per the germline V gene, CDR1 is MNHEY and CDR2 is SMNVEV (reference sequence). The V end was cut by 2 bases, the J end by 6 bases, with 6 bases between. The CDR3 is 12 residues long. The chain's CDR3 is CASSLQGDTQYF. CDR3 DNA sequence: TGTGCCAGCAGTTTACAGGGGGATACGCAGTATTTT.

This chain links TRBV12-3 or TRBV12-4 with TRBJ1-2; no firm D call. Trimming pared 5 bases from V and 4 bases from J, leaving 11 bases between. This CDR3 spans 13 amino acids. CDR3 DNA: TGTGCCAGCAGTCCGGGCCGGGGCTATGGCTACACCTTC. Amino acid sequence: CASSPGRGYGYTF.

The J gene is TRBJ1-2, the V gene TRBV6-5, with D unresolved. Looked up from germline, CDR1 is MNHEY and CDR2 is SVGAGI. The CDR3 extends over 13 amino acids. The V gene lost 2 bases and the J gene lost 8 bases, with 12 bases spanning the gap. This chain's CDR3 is CASSYEGSEGYTF. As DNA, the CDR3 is TGTGCCAGCAGTTACGAGGGTTCTGAGGGCTACACCTTC.

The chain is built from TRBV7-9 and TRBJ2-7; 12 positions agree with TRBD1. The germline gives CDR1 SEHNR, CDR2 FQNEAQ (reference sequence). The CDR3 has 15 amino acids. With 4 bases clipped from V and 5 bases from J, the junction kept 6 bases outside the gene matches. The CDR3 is CASSWGTGGTDEQYF. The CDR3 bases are TGTGCCAGCAGCTGGGGGACAGGGGGCACGGACGAGCAGTACTTC.

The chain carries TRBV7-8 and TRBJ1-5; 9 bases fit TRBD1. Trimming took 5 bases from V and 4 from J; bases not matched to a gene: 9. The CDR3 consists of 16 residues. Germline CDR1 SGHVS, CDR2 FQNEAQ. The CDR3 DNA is TGTGCCAGCAGCCGAGGGCCGGGACAGGGAAATCAGCCCCAGCATTTT. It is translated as CASSRGPGQGNQPQHF.

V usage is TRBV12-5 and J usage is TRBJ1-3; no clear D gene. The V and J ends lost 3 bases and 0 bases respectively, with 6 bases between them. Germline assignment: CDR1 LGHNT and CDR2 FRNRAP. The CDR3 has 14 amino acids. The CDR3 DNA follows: TGTGCTAGTGGTTTAGCGGTCTCTGGAAACACCATATATTTT. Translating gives CASGLAVSGNTIYF.

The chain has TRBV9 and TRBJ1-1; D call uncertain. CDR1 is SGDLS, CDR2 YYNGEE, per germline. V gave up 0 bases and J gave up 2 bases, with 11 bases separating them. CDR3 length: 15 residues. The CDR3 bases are TGTGCCAGCAGCGTAGCCTCTCAGTCCAACACTGAAGCTTTCTTT. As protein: CASSVASQSNTEAFF.

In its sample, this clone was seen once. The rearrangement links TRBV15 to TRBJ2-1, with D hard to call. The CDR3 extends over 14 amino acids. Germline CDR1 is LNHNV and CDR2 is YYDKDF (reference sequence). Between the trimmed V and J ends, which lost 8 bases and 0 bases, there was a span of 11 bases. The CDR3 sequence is CATASVNSYNEQFF. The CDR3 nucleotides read TGTGCCACCGCCAGCGTCAACTCCTACAATGAGCAGTTCTTC.

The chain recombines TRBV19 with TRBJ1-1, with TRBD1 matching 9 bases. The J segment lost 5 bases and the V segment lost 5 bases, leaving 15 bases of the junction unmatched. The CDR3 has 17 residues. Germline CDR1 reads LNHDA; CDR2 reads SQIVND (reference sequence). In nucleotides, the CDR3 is TGTGCCAGTAGTCCAATTCCCGGGACAGGGTTGGATACTGAAGCTTTCTTT. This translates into CASSPIPGTGLDTEAFF.